This T cell receptor (beta chain) was captured by sequencing in a study of blood T cell repertoires in COVID-19. V was pared by 11 bases and J by 3 bases, with 8 bases of the junction left unmatched. Germline V lookup: CDR1 SGHTA, CDR2 FQGNSA. The CDR3 is 15 residues long. TCRdb's table, derived via immunoSEQ multiplex PCR, lists solely in-frame clones and lacks some. The sample lists fewer than 140,000 clones, 71% seen once, with approximately 0.87% in the top ten. The sequencing input was peripheral blood. This sequence originates from a human donor with acute or convalescent COVID-19. The donor label of this sample is uncertain. The J gene is TRBJ1-6, the V gene TRBV7-2; TRBD1 matches at 9 bases. The CDR3 here is CAVRSDRGYNSPLHF. CDR3 nucleotide sequence: TGTGCCGTTAGATCGGACAGGGGCTATAATTCACCCCTCCACTTT. The full variable domain, its missing parts supplied by reference TRBV7-2 and TRBJ1-6, is GAGVSQSPSNKVTEKGKDVELRCDPISGHTALYWYRQSLGQGLEFLIYFQGNSAPDKSGLPSDRFSAERTGGSVSTLTIQRTQQEDSAVYLCAVRSDRGYNSPLHFGNGTRLTVT.